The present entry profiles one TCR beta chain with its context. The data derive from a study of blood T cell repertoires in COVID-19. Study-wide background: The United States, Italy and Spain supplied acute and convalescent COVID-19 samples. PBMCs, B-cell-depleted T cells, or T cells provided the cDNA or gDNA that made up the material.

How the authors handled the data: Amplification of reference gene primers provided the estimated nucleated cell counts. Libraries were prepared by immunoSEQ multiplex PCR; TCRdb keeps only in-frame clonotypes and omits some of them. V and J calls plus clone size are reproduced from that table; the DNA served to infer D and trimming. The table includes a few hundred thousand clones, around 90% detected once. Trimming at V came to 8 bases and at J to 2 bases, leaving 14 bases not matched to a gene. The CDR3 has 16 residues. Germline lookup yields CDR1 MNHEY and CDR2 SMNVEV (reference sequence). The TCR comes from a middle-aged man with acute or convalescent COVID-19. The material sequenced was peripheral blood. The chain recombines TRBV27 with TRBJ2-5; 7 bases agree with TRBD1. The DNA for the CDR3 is TGTGCCAGCGCTCAACTGAGGGACAGAACTCAAGAGACCCAGTACTTC. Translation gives CASAQLRDRTQETQYF.